What follows are 3 T cell receptor beta chains derived from one specimen sequenced in a study of CD8 T cells in Susac syndrome. RNA totalling about 0.5 to 1 ug underwent reverse transcription with random hexamers. MiXCR was run by TCRdb on the immunoSEQ multiplex PCR reads, yielding one entry per CDR3 protein. Counted here are some 80,000 distinct CDR3 sequences, approximately 94% occurring once; the ten biggest clones make up roughly 0.27%. The sample taken for sequencing was CD8+ T cells from PBMCs. All receptors come from a human donor in good health.

V is TRBV24-1 and J is TRBJ2-2; no firm D call. The CDR3 covers 14 residues. The germline V gene has CDR1 KGHDR and CDR2 SFDVKD. V gave up 1 base and J gave up 5 bases, with 7 bases separating them. The CDR3 nucleotides are TGTGCCACCAGTGATTTCGAGACGACCGGGGAGCTGTTTTTT. Translation: CATSDFETTGELFF.

This chain uses TRBV28 with TRBJ2-7; TRBD2 aligns across 9 bases. Germline-derived CDR1 and CDR2 are MDHEN and SYDVKM. The junction had 6 bases not matched to a gene; V was cut back by 6 bases and J by 0 bases. The CDR3 contains 15 residues. CDR3 DNA: TGTGCCAGCAGCTCGACTAGCGGTCTCTCCTACGAGCAGTACGTC. Amino acids: CASSSTSGLSYEQYV.

A single count supports this clonotype. This chain uses TRBV12-3 or TRBV12-4 with TRBJ1-1; D is unresolved. V was clipped by 6 bases and J by 4 bases, with 9 bases between them. CDR3 length: 12 residues. The CDR3 sequence is CASSYGRTEAFF. The CDR3 bases are TGTGCCAGCAGCTACGGACGCACTGAAGCTTTCTTT.